Listed here are 20 T cell receptor beta chains from one sample, sequenced in a study of early T cells in non-severe SARS-CoV-2 infection. One entry per CDR3 protein, called by TCRdb with MiXCR from the 5' RACE reads. The data show approximately 49,000 distinct CDR3 sequences, with over 9.5% seen just once and approximately 9.1% held by the top ten. Sequenced: whole blood. These receptors were taken from an adult who was a healthcare worker with PCR-confirmed SARS-CoV-2 infection or an uninfected control (not recorded which).

This clonotype has at least ten counts. The gene calls are TRBV11-3 and TRBJ1-2, with TRBD1 matching over 10 bases. Unmatched junction bases numbered 7, after V lost 2 bases and J lost 4 bases. CDR1 is SGHNT and CDR2 is YENEEA in the germline V gene. This CDR3 spans 16 amino acids. Here the CDR3 reads CASSLRIGQGGYGYTF. DNA for the CDR3: TGTGCCAGCAGCTTAAGGATCGGACAGGGGGGCTATGGCTACACCTTC. The full variable domain, completed using reference TRBV11-3 and TRBJ1-2, is EAGVVQSPRYKIIEKKQPVAFWCNPISGHNTLYWYLQNLGQGPELLIRYENEEAVDDSQLPKDRFSAERLKGVDSTLKIQPAELGDSAVYLCASSLRIGQGGYGYTFGSGTRLTVV.

Only a few counts were recorded for this clonotype. This chain uses TRBV27 with TRBJ2-5; no definite D call. The CDR3 is 14 residues long. V was shortened by 3 bases and J by 10 bases, with 18 bases between the two germline ends. Germline CDR1 MNHEY, CDR2 SMNVEV (reference sequence). Here the CDR3 reads CASSFSGPRINQYF. The CDR3 DNA reads as TGTGCCAGCAGTTTTTCCGGCCCCAGGATTAACCAGTACTTC.

The sample holds a few counts of this clonotype. V and J are TRBV7-3 and TRBJ1-1, with 9 bases lining up with TRBD1. V lost 3 bases to trimming and J lost 1 base; unmatched junction nucleotides: 6. Germline V CDR1 and CDR2: SGHTA, FQGTGA. CDR3 length equals 16 residues. The CDR3 here is CASSFRQGGKNTEAFF. DNA for the CDR3: TGTGCCAGCAGCTTTCGACAGGGGGGCAAGAACACTGAAGCTTTCTTT.

This clonotype was seen repeatedly, ten times or more. The rearrangement joins TRBV29-1 to TRBJ2-1, with D possibly matching TRBD2 (5 bases). The CDR3 has 15 amino acids. Germline values: CDR1 SQVTM, CDR2 ANQGSEA. Trimming removed 6 bases from V and 0 bases from J, with 15 bases in between. CDR3 residues: CSVKGGWSSYNEQFF. The CDR3 coding sequence is TGCAGCGTGAAGGGCGGGTGGAGCTCCTACAATGAGCAGTTCTTC.

This clonotype was detected only a few times. The chain recombines TRBV20-1 with TRBJ2-7; no reliable D call. The V end was cut by 0 bases, the J end by 2 bases, with 11 bases between. This CDR3 comprises 14 residues. Looked up from germline, CDR1 is DFQATT and CDR2 is SNEGSKA (reference sequence). In DNA, the CDR3 is TGCAGTGCTAGAGATCTAGGGCAGACCTACGAGCAGTACTTC. As protein: CSARDLGQTYEQYF.

This clonotype was recorded many times. The chain carries TRBV28 and TRBJ1-5; the match to TRBD1 covers 7 bases. CDR1 and CDR2 from the germline V gene are MDHEN and SYDVKM. The length of the CDR3 is 14 residues. Trimming took 6 bases from V and 7 from J; bases not matched to a gene: 9. This CDR3 reads CASSLTGATQPQHF. The CDR3 DNA reads as TGTGCCAGCAGCCTCACAGGGGCCACGCAGCCCCAGCATTTT.

This clonotype appeared a few times. The V call is TRBV29-1, the J call TRBJ1-1; the match to TRBD1 covers 7 bases. The CDR3 covers 12 residues. The germline V gene encodes CDR1 SQVTM and CDR2 ANQGSEA. J lost 7 bases, V lost 6 bases, and 8 bases had no gene match. The CDR3 region is CSVFGQAREAFF. DNA of the CDR3: TGCAGCGTCTTCGGACAGGCTCGTGAAGCTTTCTTT.

The chain has TRBV27 and TRBJ2-1, with 12 bases lining up with TRBD2. The V gene's germline CDR1 is MNHEY and CDR2 SMNVEV (reference sequence). The CDR3 is 15 amino acids. Trimming took 4 bases from V and 4 from J; bases not matched to a gene: 2. CDR3 loop: CASSSGTSGYNEQFF. CDR3 nucleotides: TGTGCCAGCAGTTCCGGGACTAGCGGGTACAATGAGCAGTTCTTC.

This clonotype showed up just a few times. This rearrangement joins TRBV2 to TRBJ1-1; TRBD1 aligns across 7 bases. CDR1 is SNHLY, CDR2 FYNNEI, per germline. With 4 bases clipped from V and 4 bases from J, the junction kept 3 bases outside the gene matches. The CDR3 covers 13 residues. CDR3: CASSGQGATEAFF. CDR3 DNA: TGTGCCAGCAGTGGACAGGGTGCCACTGAAGCTTTCTTT. Together with reference TRBV2 and TRBJ1-1, the CDR3 gives the full variable domain: EPEVTQTPSHQVTQMGQEVILRCVPISNHLYFYWYRQILGQKVEFLVSFYNNEISEKSEIFDDQFSVERPDGSNFTLKIRSTKLEDSAMYFCASSGQGATEAFFGQGTRLTVV.

The chain employs TRBV7-9 and TRBJ2-3, with a possible D match to TRBD2 (6 bases). Germline V gives CDR1 SEHNR, CDR2 FQNEAQ (reference sequence). CDR3 length: 14 amino acids. V shed 5 bases and J shed 7 bases, with 16 bases lying between them. The CDR3 bases are TGTGCCAGCAGCGCCGTCGGGGGAGGAAATACGCAGTATTTT. Translating it yields CASSAVGGGNTQYF. Together with reference TRBV7-9 and TRBJ2-3, the CDR3 gives the full variable domain: DTGVSQNPRHKITKRGQNVTFRCDPISEHNRLYWYRQTLGQGPEFLTYFQNEAQLEKSRLLSDRFSAERPKGSFSTLEIQRTEQGDSAMYLCASSAVGGGNTQYFGPGTRLTVL.

This clonotype was observed many times. V is TRBV20-1 and J is TRBJ2-1, with D perhaps matching TRBD2 (6 bases). V was pared by 1 base and J by 0 bases, with 10 bases between. This CDR3 has 15 residues. Germline V gene sequence: CDR1 DFQATT, CDR2 SNEGSKA (reference sequence). The CDR3 spells CSARVTGDSYNEQFF. The CDR3 nucleotides are TGCAGTGCTAGAGTTACGGGAGACTCCTACAATGAGCAGTTCTTC.

This clonotype was found many times. The chain carries TRBV20-1 and TRBJ1-3; the match to TRBD1 covers 8 bases. The CDR3 has 17 residues. After removal of 3 bases from V and 0 bases from J, the junction contained 10 bases not matched to a gene. Per the germline V gene, CDR1 is DFQATT and CDR2 is SNEGSKA (reference sequence). CDR3 loop: CSARAGGHLGSGNTIYF. The CDR3 DNA reads as TGCAGTGCTAGGGCAGGGGGCCACCTCGGCTCTGGAAACACCATATATTTT.

This clonotype showed up many times. This chain's CDR3 is CSARVRDNSPLHF. The CDR3 region has the DNA TGCAGTGCTAGAGTGAGGGATAATTCACCCCTCCACTTT. J is TRBJ1-6 and V is TRBV20-1; no definite D call. The CDR3 totals 13 residues. The V and J ends lost 1 base and 5 bases respectively, with 6 bases between them. Germline V gene data show CDR1 as DFQATT and CDR2 as SNEGSKA (reference sequence).

In its sample, this clonotype was seen a few times. The rearrangement joins TRBV29-1 to TRBJ2-7, with D perhaps matching TRBD1 or TRBD2 (5 bases each). From germline, CDR1 is SQVTM and CDR2 ANQGSEA. V lost 5 bases and J lost 2, with 13 bases in between. This CDR3 is 13 amino acids long. CDR3 sequence (DNA): TGCAGCGTTCTTGGCAGGGAGACCTACGAGCAGTACTTC. It translates to CSVLGRETYEQYF.

This clonotype was counted at least ten times. V is TRBV18 and J is TRBJ2-7, with D perhaps TRBD2 (5 bases). V lost 4 bases, J lost 3 bases, and 13 bases lay in between. This CDR3 has 14 amino acids. Germline assignment: CDR1 KGHSH and CDR2 LQKENI. The CDR3 sequence is CASSQDLALYEQYF. Written as DNA, the CDR3 is TGTGCCAGCTCACAGGACCTAGCCCTCTACGAGCAGTACTTC.

This sequence joins TRBV5-1 and TRBJ2-2; D is perhaps TRBD1 or TRBD2 (5 bases each). CDR1 and CDR2 (germline): SGHRS, YFSETQ. The CDR3 sequence is 16 residues long. Trimming took 7 bases from V and 4 from J, leaving 20 bases between them. CDR3 sequence (DNA): TGCGCCAGCTGTCCACATGTGGGACGGTCCACCGGGGAGCTGTTTTTT. Its translation: CASCPHVGRSTGELFF.

This clonotype was seen many times. V is TRBV19 and J is TRBJ1-5; 10 nucleotides align to TRBD1. Germline assignment: CDR1 LNHDA and CDR2 SQIVND (reference sequence). Trimming took 6 bases from V and 3 from J; bases not matched to a gene: 2. This CDR3 spans 14 amino acids. CDR3 amino acids: CASSGQGVNQPQHF. CDR3 sequence (DNA): TGTGCCAGTAGCGGACAGGGGGTCAATCAGCCCCAGCATTTT.

The V call is TRBV20-1, the J call TRBJ2-7; 10 bases line up with TRBD2. Trimming removed 4 bases from V and 4 bases from J; junction bases left unmatched: 7. Germline CDR1 reads DFQATT; CDR2 reads SNEGSKA (reference sequence). The length of the CDR3 is 14 residues. CDR3 loop: CSATSGRARYEQYF. CDR3 coding DNA: TGCAGTGCTACCAGCGGGAGGGCCAGGTACGAGCAGTACTTC.

This clonotype was seen a few times. At one of its ends the junction is not consistent with the germline gene, which may arise from a read error. V and J are TRBV5-1 and TRBJ2-5; D is possibly TRBD2 (6 bases). The germline gives CDR1 SGHRS, CDR2 YFSETQ. The CDR3 is 15 residues long. CDR3 bases: TGCACCAGCAGCTTGGTCGCGGGGAACCAAGAGACCCAGTACTTC. Its translation: CTSSLVAGNQETQYF.

The chain employs TRBV27 and TRBJ1-4, with 9 bases that match TRBD1. The germline V gene has CDR1 MNHEY and CDR2 SMNVEV (reference sequence). The CDR3 is 13 residues long. Trimming took 4 bases from V and 6 from J; bases not matched to a gene: 0. The CDR3 DNA reads TGTGCCAGCAGTTGGGACAGGGATGAAAAACTGTTTTTT. The encoded protein is CASSWDRDEKLFF.